Listed here is a single T cell receptor beta chain. The entry originates in a study of control samples from healthy donors and cancer patients. TCRdb's table, derived via immunoSEQ multiplex PCR, lists solely in-frame clones and lacks some. Of roughly 100,000 clones detected, 83% appear once; the ten largest clones hold less than 15%. The V gene's germline CDR1 is MRHNA and CDR2 SNTAGT. This CDR3 comprises 16 residues. J was trimmed by 4 bases and V by 5 bases; bases with no gene match: 7. The TCR originated in a woman aged 50 to 60 in good health. V gene TRBV6-4 combines with J gene TRBJ2-2, with TRBD2 matching over 10 bases. Sequencing used blood. CDR3 coding DNA: TGTGCCAGCAGTCATCTAGCGGGAGCTGGCACCGGGGAGCTGTTTTTT. It codes for CASSHLAGAGTGELFF.